This record covers a single T cell receptor beta chain. Its antigen remains unknown. This record comes from a study of cytomegalovirus exposure and HLA in healthy donors. Turning to the study itself: The 100 to 150 validation repertoires, a later analysis reported, used the same platform as the roughly 650 repertoires from the first cohort. Findings of the study overall: The CMV antigen specificity of a few CMV-associated chains was confirmed through in vitro analysis.

Germline V gives CDR1 KGHSY, CDR2 FQNENV. V dropped 5 bases and J dropped 0 bases, with 10 bases sitting between them. The CDR3 has 14 amino acids. This table comes from immunoSEQ multiplex PCR, and its TCRdb copy is limited to in-frame clones, with some not included. This table holds some 350,000 clones, about 85% found once. The chain is built from TRBV16 and TRBJ1-1; D gene ambiguous. This TCR was sampled from a woman aged 25-40 years in good health and CMV-seropositive. The sequencing sample was made of PBMCs. Written as DNA, the CDR3 is TGTGCCAGCAGCGCGACGGCTTTGAACACTGAAGCTTTCTTT. Its translation: CASSATALNTEAFF.